What follows are 5 T cell receptor beta chains derived from one specimen sequenced in a study of cytomegalovirus exposure and HLA in healthy donors. 13 Jbeta primers and 60 Vbeta primers were used for the PCR. TCRdb's copy holds only in-frame clones and misses some; the assay was immunoSEQ multiplex PCR. The sample carries over 150,000 clones, about 64% recorded once. Sequences were obtained from PBMCs. These receptors were collected from a middle-aged man in good health and CMV-seronegative.

The chain employs TRBV6-5 and TRBJ1-3; tentatively, D is TRBD1 (6 bases). The V and J ends lost 4 bases and 0 bases respectively, with 10 bases between them. Per the germline V gene, CDR1 is MNHEY and CDR2 is SVGAGI. The CDR3 is made up of 15 amino acids. CDR3 in amino acids: CASSSDRSSGNTIYF. The CDR3 nucleotides are TGTGCCAGCAGTTCAGACAGGAGCTCTGGAAACACCATATATTTT.

The genes are TRBV6-1 and TRBJ2-7, with 8 bases matching TRBD2. Germline values: CDR1 MNHNS, CDR2 SASEGT. The V and J ends lost 8 bases and 5 bases, in that order; junction bases with no gene match: 11. There are 14 residues in the CDR3. The CDR3 nucleotides are TGTGCCAGCGAGATCCGGGGGGGCCGGGACGAGCAGTACTTC. This encodes CASEIRGGRDEQYF.

This clone came up a few times. The V gene is TRBV28, the J gene TRBJ1-4, with 10 bases that match TRBD1. The length of the CDR3 is 15 residues. The trim removed 6 bases at V and 6 bases at J, leaving 7 bases unmatched. CDR1 and CDR2 (germline): MDHEN, SYDVKM. CDR3 residues: CASSATDRGYEKLFF. In nucleotides, the CDR3 is TGTGCCAGCAGCGCTACGGACAGGGGGTATGAAAAACTGTTTTTT.

This clone was counted between two and nine times. The chain carries TRBV6-5 and TRBJ2-2; D call uncertain. CDR1 is MNHEY and CDR2 is SVGAGI in the germline V gene. The CDR3 contains 13 residues. V gave up 7 bases and J gave up 6 bases, with 12 bases separating them. The CDR3 protein is CASKKEFAGELFF. In DNA, the CDR3 is TGTGCCAGCAAAAAGGAGTTCGCCGGGGAGCTGTTTTTT.

This clone was observed a handful of times. V usage is TRBV28 and J usage is TRBJ1-6, with a possible D match to TRBD1 (6 bases). The germline gives CDR1 MDHEN, CDR2 SYDVKM. The CDR3 is made up of 15 amino acids. V lost 2 bases to trimming and J lost 10 bases, with 15 bases between them. DNA of the CDR3: TGTGCCAGCAGTTTACTATCAGGGGTAGGGTCACCCCTCCACTTT. Its translation: CASSLLSGVGSPLHF.